This TCR beta chain was retrieved from a study of PD-1 blockade in mismatch repair-deficient tumors. The wider study: Patients had around 11 mismatch repair-deficient cancer types and were previously treated and progressing. Overall study results and limits: After pembrolizumab, tumor-resident clones rose rapidly, then generally contracted before radiologic responses.

Measured with immunoSEQ multiplex PCR; TCRdb has only the in-frame clones, and not every one. The profile shows about 22,000 clones, 80% to 90% of them singletons. The ends were cut back, 5 bases at V and 0 bases at J, with 15 bases in the middle. The CDR3 consists of 16 residues. Germline-derived CDR1 and CDR2 are SGHTA and FQGTGA. A remark on this clone: Antigen specificity is unknown.

PCR or immunohistochemistry showed mismatch repair deficiency in every enrolled patient. Three pembrolizumab responders had their TCRs sequenced. The sequencing here drew on peripheral blood, taken 2 weeks after starting pembrolizumab. This clonotype was sampled from an adult with mismatch repair-deficient cancer. The rearrangement links TRBV7-3 to TRBJ2-3; D is possibly TRBD1 (5 bases). The DNA of the CDR3 is TGTGCCAGCAGCCCTTGGGGCAGGGCTAGCACAGATACGCAGTATTTT. This translates into CASSPWGRASTDTQYF.